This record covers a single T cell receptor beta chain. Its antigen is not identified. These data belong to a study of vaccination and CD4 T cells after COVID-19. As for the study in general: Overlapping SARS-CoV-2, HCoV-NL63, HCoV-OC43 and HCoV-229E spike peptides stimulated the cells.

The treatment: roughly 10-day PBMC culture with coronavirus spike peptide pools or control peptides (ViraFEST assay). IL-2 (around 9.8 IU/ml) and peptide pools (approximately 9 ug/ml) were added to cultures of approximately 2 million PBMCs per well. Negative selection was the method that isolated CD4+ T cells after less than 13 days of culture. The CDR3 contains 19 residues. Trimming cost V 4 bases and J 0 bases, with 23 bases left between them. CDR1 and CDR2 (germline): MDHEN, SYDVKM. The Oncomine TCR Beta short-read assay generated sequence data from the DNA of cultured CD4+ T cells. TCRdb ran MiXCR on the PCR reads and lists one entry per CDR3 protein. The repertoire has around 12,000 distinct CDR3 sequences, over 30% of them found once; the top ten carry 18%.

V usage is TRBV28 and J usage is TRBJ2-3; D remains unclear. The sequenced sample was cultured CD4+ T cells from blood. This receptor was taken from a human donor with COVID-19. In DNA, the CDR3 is TGTGCCAGCAGTTCCTACTCAACAGACCTCTATTCTAGCACAGATACGCAGTATTTT. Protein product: CASSSYSTDLYSSTDTQYF.